Listed below are T cell receptor beta chains from one sample, sequenced in a study of sequential checkpoint blockade in melanoma. Libraries were prepared by immunoSEQ multiplex PCR; TCRdb keeps only in-frame clonotypes and omits some of them. The sample contains 25,000 to 35,000 clones, nearly 85% of which appear only once. The source was CD8+ T cells sorted from blood (inferred from file names), collected from a patient given nivolumab and ipilimumab in sequence. The receptors come from a human donor with melanoma. CDR3s leave out the opening cysteine and the closing phenylalanine or tryptophan.

TRBV5-4	TRBJ2-5	ASSEISSEQETQY
TRBV14	TRBJ2-3	ASSDRFFRADTQY
TRBV4-1	TRBJ1-1	ASSQDRGGGTEAF
TRBV10-1	TRBJ1-1	ASSDSSEALRYTEAF
TRBV19	TRBJ1-1	ASSISGAAEAF
TRBV14	TRBJ2-7	ASSQRRGLYEQY
TRBV19	TRBJ2-3	ASRFTDTQY
TRBV7-3	TRBJ2-1	ASSVGLANEQF
TRBV21-1	TRBJ2-7	ASSKERRGGTYEQY
TRBV11-2	TRBJ2-7	ASSLWTGSNEQY
TRBV7-2	TRBJ2-3	ASSPGDSGMYTDTQY
TRBV4-1	TRBJ2-2	ASSPRTSGQTTGELF
TRBV11-2	TRBJ2-5	ASSLVGQGGETQY
TRBV6-1	TRBJ1-1	ASSNLWTSEAF
TRBV4-3	TRBJ1-1	ASSQDAAGGTEAF
TRBV18	NA	ASSLPLGSYEQY
TRBV2	TRBJ2-7	ANRETAYEQY
TRBV5-1	TRBJ2-1	ASSPDSDNEQF
TRBV19	TRBJ2-1	ASSIVYVGAVEQF
TRBV4-2	TRBJ1-1	ASSPGGAYMNTEAF
TRBV4-3	TRBJ1-6	ASSQLTGDNSPLH
TRBV4-3	TRBJ1-2	ASSQVEYLAYGYT
TRBV7-2	TRBJ2-7	ASSLASGRWEQY
TRBV29-1	TRBJ2-1	SAYKGGKDEQF
TRBV7-9	TRBJ1-1	ASSSSGVRNTEAF
TRBV4-1	TRBJ2-7	ASSQGTGYEQY
TRBV7-9	TRBJ2-1	ASRGAGLAGFYNEQF
TRBV5-6	TRBJ1-4	ASSFGRQSYNEKLF
TRBV6-5	TRBJ1-2	ASGPPGYGYT
TRBV6-6	TRBJ1-1	AGWGGSGTEAF
TRBV4-1	TRBJ1-5	ASSLRRVNQPQH
TRBV19	TRBJ2-7	ASSEGVVYEQY
TRBV9	TRBJ1-2	ASSVGTVYGYT
TRBV11-2	TRBJ1-1	ASSGQLNTEAF
TRBV9	TRBJ2-1	ASSAVTRNEQF
TRBV19	TRBJ2-7	ASGTGVGYEQY
TRBV30	TRBJ2-3	AWNIAGLTDTQY
TRBV28	TRBJ2-7	ASRGTGGYEQY
TRBV27	TRBJ2-6	ASSGDSSGANVLT
TRBV27	TRBJ2-1	ASSLTGDPYNEQF
TRBV5-6	TRBJ1-2	ASSFPGQFYGYT
TRBV4-1	TRBJ1-5	ASSPGTGGGGVNQPQH
TRBV2	TRBJ2-2	ASSDGAGASRELF
TRBV19	TRBJ2-1	ASSIASGGAYEQF
TRBV19	TRBJ1-2	ASSSRDRGESNYGYT
TRBV19	TRBJ2-1	ASSVAGYNEQF
TRBV9	TRBJ2-2	ASSLPRTGNTGELF
TRBV4-2	TRBJ2-2	ASSHATGTGDTGELF
TRBV19	TRBJ2-5	ATRDINLQETQY
TRBV30	TRBJ2-1	AWSVRLAGYEQF
TRBV21-1	TRBJ1-2	ASSLQGYT
TRBV6-5	TRBJ2-3	ASSYEAGHTDTQY
TRBV7-6	TRBJ2-3	ASSTRLDDTQY